This T cell receptor beta chain was recorded in a study of beta chain features in type 1 diabetes. Reverse transcription of all isolated RNA meant that expressed TCRB transcripts were sequenced. TCRdb keeps only in-frame clones here, not all; method: immunoSEQ multiplex PCR. The profile covers about 290,000 clones, with about 8.5% appearing a single time and about 0.93% taken by the ten largest. V was cut by 0 bases and J by 10 bases, with 10 bases left in between. The CDR3 sequence is 13 residues long. Germline V gene lookup returns CDR1 SGHTA and CDR2 FQGNSA. The chain employs TRBV7-2 and TRBJ2-1; the D is unclear. The sequencing sample was made of central memory CD4+ T cells from blood. This TCR came from a young woman in good health. The CDR3 loop is CASSLAAGWEQFF. In nucleotides, the CDR3 is TGTGCCAGCAGCTTAGCCGCCGGGTGGGAGCAGTTCTTC.